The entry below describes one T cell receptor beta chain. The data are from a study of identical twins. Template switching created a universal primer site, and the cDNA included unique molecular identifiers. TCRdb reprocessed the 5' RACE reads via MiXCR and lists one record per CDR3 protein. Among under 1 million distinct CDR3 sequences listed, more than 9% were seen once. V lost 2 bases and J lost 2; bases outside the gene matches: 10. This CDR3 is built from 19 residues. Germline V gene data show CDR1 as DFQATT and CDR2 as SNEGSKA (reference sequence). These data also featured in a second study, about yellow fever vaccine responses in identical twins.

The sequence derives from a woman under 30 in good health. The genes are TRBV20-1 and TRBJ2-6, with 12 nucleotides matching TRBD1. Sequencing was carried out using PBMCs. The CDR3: CSARRPSGTGGTGANVLTF. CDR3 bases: TGCAGTGCTAGAAGGCCTTCCGGGACAGGGGGCACTGGGGCCAACGTCCTGACTTTC.